This T cell receptor beta chain was recovered during a study of response to subunit inactivated influenza vaccine. From the RT-PCR reads, TCRdb called clonotypes with MiXCR, one entry per CDR3 protein. The table shows roughly 570,000 distinct CDR3 sequences, with 12% to 15% occurring only once. Germline V gene lookup returns CDR1 SQVTM and CDR2 ANQGSEA. The CDR3 has 15 amino acids. V trimming: 7 bases; J trimming: 0 bases; junction bases outside the gene matches: 8. A remark on this clonotype: Its antigen is still unknown.

Points from the study as a whole: The authors put forward the suggestion that each seasonal influenza vaccination may bring in only a limited number of new T cells.

The sample here was PBMCs from blood, taken roughly 12 days after vaccination. V usage is TRBV29-1 and J usage is TRBJ2-1; the match to TRBD2 covers 8 bases. The sequence was collected from a man aged 50 to 59 who received an inactivated influenza vaccine. This CDR3 is CSASSGPDSYNEQFF. DNA for the CDR3: TGCAGCGCCTCTAGCGGGCCGGACTCCTACAATGAGCAGTTCTTC.